These 23 T cell receptor beta chains originate from one sample sequenced in a study of CD8+ T cells in alopecia areata. After isolation, RNA underwent reverse transcription to generate cDNA as the sequencing template. The table came from immunoSEQ multiplex PCR; TCRdb's copy has only in-frame clones and leaves some out. Among 95,000 to 100,000 clones listed, 60% were seen once. Sample treatment: oral pan-JAK inhibitor, 5-10 mg twice daily. The sample in question was CD8+ T cells sorted from blood, obtained around week 55, from a patient treated with tofacitinib. The receptors shown here come from a human donor with alopecia areata.

The chain uses TRBV5-6 and TRBJ2-5, with no clear D. Deletions cut 0 bases from V and 3 bases from J, with 6 bases between. The CDR3 runs 13 residues. CDR1 SGHDT and CDR2 YYEEEE come from the germline V gene. The CDR3 coding sequence is TGTGCCAGCAGCTTGGTCGCAGAAGAGACCCAGTACTTC. Translated: CASSLVAEETQYF.

The rearrangement joins TRBV5-1 to TRBJ1-4; 7 bases match TRBD1. The trim removed 5 bases at V and 4 bases at J, leaving 8 bases unmatched. Germline V gene data show CDR1 as SGHRS and CDR2 as YFSETQ. The CDR3 consists of 15 residues. CDR3 in DNA: TGCGCCAGCAGGGAAGGGGACAGAAGTAATGAAAAACTGTTTTTT. Translated, it gives CASREGDRSNEKLFF.

This clone was observed a few times. The CDR3 DNA sequence: TGTGCCTGCGACGGGATCTCTTATGGCTACACCTTC. It encodes CACDGISYGYTF. J is TRBJ1-2 and V is TRBV30, with D hard to call. Trimming removed 6 bases at V and 5 bases at J, with 13 bases between. Germline CDR1 is GTSNPN and CDR2 is SVGIG (reference sequence). The CDR3 is 12 residues long.

V and J are TRBV29-1 and TRBJ2-7, with 8 bases fitting TRBD1. CDR1 and CDR2 (germline): SQVTM, ANQGSEA. This CDR3 is 16 amino acids long. Trimming cost V 3 bases and J 2 bases; bases outside gene matches: 12. This CDR3 reads CSVEGEEDRETYEQYF. The DNA of the CDR3 is TGCAGCGTTGAGGGAGAGGAGGACAGGGAGACCTACGAGCAGTACTTC.

This clone appeared once. The V call is TRBV7-3, the J call TRBJ2-3; 10 bases line up with TRBD1. Per the germline V gene, CDR1 is SGHTA and CDR2 is FQGTGA. V trimming: 4 bases; J trimming: 6 bases; junction bases outside the gene matches: 7. The CDR3 runs to 15 residues. This chain's CDR3 is CASSSRDRGLDTQYF. For the CDR3, the DNA is TGTGCCAGCAGCTCCCGGGACAGGGGATTGGATACGCAGTATTTT.

The chain combines TRBV5-1 with TRBJ2-7; 8 bases fit TRBD1. The germline V gene encodes CDR1 SGHRS and CDR2 YFSETQ. The length of the CDR3 is 14 residues. V was pared by 2 bases and J by 2 bases, with 3 bases of the junction left unmatched. In nucleotides, the CDR3 is TGCGCCAGCAGCTTCAGGACAGGGACCTACGAGCAGTACTTC. Encoded protein: CASSFRTGTYEQYF.

The chain joins TRBV13 to TRBJ1-1, with unresolved D. The CDR3 runs 14 residues. CDR1 is PRHDT and CDR2 is FYEKMQ in the germline V gene (reference sequence). V lost 4 bases, J lost 5 bases, and 14 bases lay in between. The CDR3 loop is CASSSPGSSTEAFF. CDR3 sequence (DNA): TGTGCCAGCAGCTCCCCGGGTTCGAGTACTGAAGCTTTCTTT.

The rearrangement uses TRBV2 and TRBJ1-4; a weak D match, TRBD1 (5 bases). Trimming left V 11 bases short and J 8 bases short, with 12 bases between. CDR1 SNHLY and CDR2 FYNNEI come from the germline V gene. CDR3 length equals 11 residues. The CDR3, as DNA: TGTGCCTCAGGGTATGGGGAAAAACTGTTTTTT. Translated: CASGYGEKLFF.

The chain couples TRBV13 to TRBJ1-2; no reliable D call. The CDR3 consists of 15 residues. V gave up 1 base and J gave up 2 bases, with 11 bases separating them. In germline, CDR1 is PRHDT, CDR2 FYEKMQ (reference sequence). The CDR3 sequence is CASSLVIQPNYGYTF. The CDR3 DNA sequence: TGTGCCAGCAGCTTAGTGATACAACCGAACTATGGCTACACCTTC.

As for this clone: This same CDR3 is encoded by further DNA sequences in the sample. The chain uses TRBV13 and TRBJ1-5; no reliable D call. This CDR3 is built from 12 residues. From germline, CDR1 is PRHDT and CDR2 FYEKMQ (reference sequence). V was pared by 0 bases and J by 4 bases, with 1 base between. CDR3 DNA sequence: TGTGCCAGCAGCTTAGGAAATCAGCCCCAGCATTTT. Translation gives CASSLGNQPQHF.

This clone was seen a handful of times. The chain recombines TRBV2 with TRBJ2-5; D is ambiguous. The J call is in doubt because the DNA end fits TRBJ2-7 better. Germline V gene data show CDR1 as SNHLY and CDR2 as FYNNEI. The CDR3 spans 12 residues. The CDR3 loop is CASSGGSYEQYF. The CDR3 nucleotides are TGTGCCAGCAGTGGGGGTTCTTACGAGCAGTACTTC.

V usage is TRBV6-5 and J usage is TRBJ2-5; D not certain. The CDR3 length is 14 residues. Germline V gene sequence: CDR1 MNHEY, CDR2 SVGAGI. V dropped 2 bases and J dropped 1 base, with 8 bases sitting between them. The chain's CDR3 is CASSYEIGQETQYF. CDR3 bases: TGTGCCAGCAGTTACGAAATCGGCCAAGAGACCCAGTACTTC.

V gene TRBV4-2 combines with J gene TRBJ2-1, with D maybe TRBD1 (5 bases). Germline CDR1 is LGHNA and CDR2 is YNFKEQ. V lost 1 base and J 2 bases, leaving 12 bases between the germline ends. The CDR3 is made up of 16 amino acids. The CDR3 region has the DNA TGTGCCAGCAGCCAAGCAGACAGCAATCCCTACAATGAGCAGTTCTTC. It specifies CASSQADSNPYNEQFF.

V usage is TRBV27 and J usage is TRBJ2-3; tentative D call: TRBD2 (5 bases). Germline values: CDR1 MNHEY, CDR2 SMNVEV (reference sequence). The CDR3 spans 12 residues. V was shortened by 8 bases and J by 4 bases, with 10 bases between the two germline ends. CDR3 amino acids: CASAMGADTQYF. The CDR3 DNA reads TGTGCCAGCGCGATGGGAGCAGATACGCAGTATTTT.

The chain carries TRBV10-3 and TRBJ1-2; no firm D call. Looked up from germline, CDR1 is ENHRY and CDR2 is SYGVKD. Trimming removed 6 bases from V and 8 bases from J, with 10 bases in between. The length of the CDR3 is 11 residues. In nucleotides, the CDR3 is TGTGCCATCAGCGAACCGGAGGGCTACACCTTC. This codes for CAISEPEGYTF.

CDR3 residues: CASSQDGGTYQETQYF. CDR3 DNA: TGTGCCAGCAGCCAAGATGGGGGGACGTACCAAGAGACCCAGTACTTC. The rearrangement links TRBV4-2 to TRBJ2-5, with D maybe TRBD2 (6 bases). Germline assignment: CDR1 LGHNA and CDR2 YNFKEQ. The CDR3 runs to 16 residues. V was pared by 0 bases and J by 0 bases, with 11 bases between.

The chain has TRBV7-9 and TRBJ1-2; D not resolved. Deletions cut 2 bases from V and 8 bases from J, with 15 bases between. Germline V gene sequence: CDR1 SEHNR, CDR2 FQNEAQ (reference sequence). This CDR3 is 14 amino acids long. This chain's CDR3 is CASSLQVPSWGYTF. CDR3 bases: TGTGCCAGCAGCTTACAGGTTCCGAGTTGGGGCTACACCTTC.

The rearrangement links TRBV7-9 to TRBJ1-1; D is ambiguous. V dropped 9 bases and J dropped 7 bases, with 9 bases sitting between them. Per the germline V gene, CDR1 is SEHNR and CDR2 is FQNEAQ (reference sequence). The CDR3 has 10 residues. CDR3 sequence (DNA): TGTGCCAGTGTCCGTGTTGAAGCTTTCTTT. Translated, it gives CASVRVEAFF.

The rearrangement joins TRBV7-9 to TRBJ2-5; 9 bases agree with TRBD1. This CDR3 comprises 16 residues. The germline CDR1 and CDR2 sequences are SEHNR and FQNEAQ (reference sequence). J lost 5 bases, V lost 0 bases, and 7 bases had no gene match. The CDR3 is CASSLAGQGGVETQYF. The CDR3 region has the DNA TGTGCCAGCAGCTTAGCGGGACAGGGTGGTGTGGAGACCCAGTACTTC.

The gene calls are TRBV27 and TRBJ1-1; D is undetermined. This CDR3 comprises 11 residues. V gave up 3 bases and J gave up 7 bases, with 6 bases separating them. Germline CDR1 is MNHEY and CDR2 is SMNVEV (reference sequence). The chain's CDR3 is CASSFHGEAFF. The CDR3, as DNA: TGTGCCAGCAGTTTTCACGGTGAAGCTTTCTTT.

The chain joins TRBV27 to TRBJ2-7, with D perhaps TRBD1 or TRBD2 (5 bases each). V was pared by 2 bases and J by 0 bases, with 11 bases between. From germline, CDR1 is MNHEY and CDR2 SMNVEV (reference sequence). The CDR3 has 15 amino acids. The CDR3 DNA follows: TGTGCCAGCAGTTTAATTCCAGGGAGCTCCTACGAGCAGTACTTC. Residues: CASSLIPGSSYEQYF.

This clone was counted between two and nine times. The V and J genes are TRBV18 and TRBJ2-1; unclear D gene. V was pared by 4 bases and J by 1 base, with 8 bases between. The CDR3 runs to 14 residues. Germline V lookup: CDR1 KGHSH, CDR2 LQKENI. In DNA, the CDR3 is TGTGCCAGCTCACTGGATGGATCCTACAATGAGCAGTTCTTC. This sequence encodes CASSLDGSYNEQFF. Variable domain in full (rest from reference TRBV18 and TRBJ2-1): NAGVMQNPRHLVRRRGQEARLRCSPMKGHSHVYWYRQLPEEGLKFMVYLQKENIIDESGMPKERFSAEFPKEGPSILRIQQVVRGDSAAYFCASSLDGSYNEQFFGPGTRLTVL.

This clone was seen only a few times. The chain employs TRBV11-2 and TRBJ2-2; D is ambiguous. The CDR3 is made up of 12 amino acids. Trimming cost V 8 bases and J 4 bases, with 8 bases left between them. Germline-derived CDR1 and CDR2 are SGHAT and FQNNGV. CDR3 DNA sequence: TGTGCCAGCCACTTTCCCACCGGGGAGCTGTTTTTT. This gives the protein CASHFPTGELFF.